This T cell receptor (beta chain) was documented in a study of blood T cell repertoires in COVID-19. Background on the study: Spain, Italy and the United States supplied samples that represented acute and convalescent COVID-19.

Source study methods: Amplified reference gene primers provided the basis for estimating nucleated cell counts. Clones were sequenced by immunoSEQ multiplex PCR, and TCRdb holds only the in-frame ones, with some missing. Clone size and V and J calls were adopted from that table, with D and trimming inferred from the DNA. Among 88,000 or so clones listed, 70% to 80% were seen once. The CDR3 contains 15 residues. V dropped 4 bases and J dropped 5 bases, with 17 bases sitting between them. CDR1 is LGHNA and CDR2 is YNFKEQ in the germline V gene. Sequenced: peripheral blood. The V call is TRBV4-2, the J call TRBJ2-5; maybe TRBD1 (5 bases). The receptor was derived from a human donor in a cohort sampled during active COVID-19. For the CDR3, the DNA is TGTGCCAGCAGCCCGGACACCCAGGACGGGGAGACCCAGTACTTC. It translates to CASSPDTQDGETQYF.